This record concerns one T cell receptor beta chain sequence. This sample is part of a study of blood T cell repertoires in COVID-19. In the study overall: COVID-19 samples from acute and convalescent phases originated in the United States, Italy and Spain.

Libraries were prepared by immunoSEQ multiplex PCR; TCRdb keeps only in-frame clonotypes and omits some of them. The sample includes 180,000 or so clones, 81% of them seen just once. The CDR3 contains 14 residues. Germline CDR1 and CDR2: LGHNT and FRNRAP. The V gene end was trimmed by 6 bases and the J gene end by 4 bases; junction bases not matched to a gene: 2. Patients at the Seattle site were enrolled during active infection and followed longitudinally. V gene TRBV12-5 combines with J gene TRBJ2-1, with 11 bases that match TRBD1. The sample comprised peripheral blood. The origin of this receptor is a woman aged 40 to 50 with COVID-19, enrolled during active disease. The CDR3 protein is CASGGTGGYNEQFF. CDR3 nucleotides: TGTGCTAGTGGAGGGACAGGGGGATACAATGAGCAGTTCTTC.